The 27 T cell receptor beta chains below all came from one sample that was sequenced in a study of blood T cells in healthy people across ages. Alongside a J-beta primer mix, a sample-barcoded 5' primer served in a second PCR lasting about 6 to 11 cycles. TCRdb re-derived calls from the 5' RACE reads in MiXCR, one entry per CDR3 protein. This sample has about 1 million distinct CDR3 sequences, with 35% to 55% found just once. The specimen was blood. The receptors here all came from a woman aged 60-75 years in good health.

This clonotype has only a few counts. V is TRBV29-1 and J is TRBJ2-5; 8 nucleotides align to TRBD2. From germline, CDR1 is SQVTM and CDR2 ANQGSEA. CDR3 length: 14 residues. DNA for the CDR3: TGCAGTGGTGCGTCTAGCGGGCTCCAAGAGACCCAGTACTTC. The encoded protein is CSGASSGLQETQYF.

The V gene is TRBV12-3 or TRBV12-4, the J gene TRBJ2-3; D is unresolved. The CDR3 length is 14 residues. The V end was cut by 3 bases, the J end by 2 bases, with 9 bases between. The CDR3 DNA reads as TGTGCCAGCAGTTTCAGACCGAACACAGATACGCAGTATTTT. As protein: CASSFRPNTDTQYF.

The CDR3 DNA is TGTGCCAGCAGTGACAGGGTCCCCCCCTACGAGCAGTACTTC. This codes for CASSDRVPPYEQYF. The chain carries TRBV27 and TRBJ2-7; 7 positions agree with TRBD1. From germline, CDR1 is MNHEY and CDR2 SMNVEV (reference sequence). The V gene end was trimmed by 5 bases and the J gene end by 2 bases; junction bases not matched to a gene: 6. The length of the CDR3 is 14 residues.

This clonotype was seen a handful of times. The genes are TRBV3-1 and TRBJ2-1, with D maybe TRBD2 (6 bases). The V end lost 4 bases, the J end lost 8 bases, and 15 bases lay between the germline ends. Germline V gene data show CDR1 as LGHDT and CDR2 as YNNKEL (reference sequence). The CDR3 runs to 14 residues. CDR3 protein: CASSRYTSRDEQFF. CDR3 nucleotide sequence: TGTGCCAGCAGCCGATACACTAGCCGGGATGAGCAGTTCTTC.

This clonotype occurred a few times. The rearrangement links TRBV6-5 to TRBJ2-3; tentative D call: TRBD1 (5 bases). V gave up 2 bases and J gave up 1 base, with 10 bases separating them. Germline CDR1 is MNHEY and CDR2 is SVGAGI. The CDR3 runs to 15 residues. CDR3 DNA sequence: TGTGCCAGCAGTTACGGGGCGTACGGCACAGATACGCAGTATTTT. It codes for CASSYGAYGTDTQYF.

CDR3 sequence (DNA): TGTGCCAGCAGCCCAACACTAGGACGGAACAATGAGCAGTTCTTC. Protein product: CASSPTLGRNNEQFF. This chain connects TRBV4-2 to TRBJ2-1, with D possibly TRBD2 on 5 matching bases. Germline V gene lookup returns CDR1 LGHNA and CDR2 YNFKEQ. V gave up 4 bases and J gave up 5 bases, with 15 bases separating them. This CDR3 has 15 amino acids.

The V gene is TRBV6-6, the J gene TRBJ1-6, with D possibly TRBD1 on 6 matching bases. The germline gives CDR1 MNHNY, CDR2 SVGAGI (reference sequence). The CDR3 length is 15 residues. Trimming shortened V by 5 bases and J by 10 bases, and 18 bases separated the two germline ends. The CDR3 region is CASSRVEGDRSPLHF. In DNA, the CDR3 is TGTGCCAGCAGTCGCGTTGAGGGTGACAGGTCACCCCTCCACTTT.

This clonotype appeared a few times. This rearrangement joins TRBV11-2 to TRBJ2-4, with D perhaps TRBD2 (6 bases). Matching the DNA end better, TRBJ2-7 makes the J call doubtful. Germline V gene data show CDR1 as SGHAT and CDR2 as FQNNGV. This CDR3 contains 13 residues. The CDR3 DNA follows: TGTGCCAGCAGCACCCGGACTAACTACGAGCAGTACTTC. Its protein is CASSTRTNYEQYF.

With respect to this clonotype: It may be a read error: a sequence one base away is much more abundant. The chain has TRBV3-1 and TRBJ2-7; 16 bases are a match to TRBD2. This CDR3 spans 17 amino acids. Trimming at V came to 4 bases and at J to 7 bases, leaving 10 bases not matched to a gene. Germline V gives CDR1 LGHDT, CDR2 YNNKEL (reference sequence). The CDR3 DNA follows: TGTGCCAGCAGCCCCGGGACTAGCGGGAGGGCCGATAATGAGCAGTACTTC. Its protein is CASSPGTSGRADNEQYF.

DNA of the CDR3: TGCAGTGCCGGTCGACAGGGACCCGGGTTATTGGATGAGCAGTTCTTC. Translated: CSAGRQGPGLLDEQFF. The genes are TRBV20-1 and TRBJ2-1, with TRBD1 matching 7 bases. Unmatched junction bases numbered 19, after V lost 6 bases and J lost 8 bases. Germline CDR1 is DFQATT and CDR2 is SNEGSKA (reference sequence). The CDR3 length is 16 residues.

Only a few counts were recorded for this clonotype. The chain combines TRBV11-2 with TRBJ1-5; TRBD1 aligns across 9 bases. Per germline, CDR1 SGHAT and CDR2 FQNNGV. CDR3 length: 15 amino acids. The trim removed 5 bases at V and 1 base at J, leaving 3 bases unmatched. CDR3: CASSQGTGSNQPQHF. The CDR3, as DNA: TGTGCCAGCAGCCAGGGGACAGGGAGCAATCAGCCCCAGCATTTT.

This chain connects TRBV6-5 to TRBJ2-3, with no clear D. Germline-derived CDR1 and CDR2 are MNHEY and SVGAGI. The CDR3 totals 15 residues. V gave up 6 bases and J gave up 0 bases, with 13 bases separating them. The CDR3, as DNA: TGTGCCAGCAGACCGCAGAGCTTTAGCACAGATACGCAGTATTTT. This translates into CASRPQSFSTDTQYF.

This clonotype was seen a handful of times. The DNA of the CDR3 is TGTGCCAGCAGCCCTAGACAGGGTAATCACGGCTACACCTTC. As protein: CASSPRQGNHGYTF. V gene TRBV6-5 combines with J gene TRBJ1-2; 7 bases fit TRBD1. The CDR3 length is 14 residues. V lost 6 bases, J lost 8 bases, and 12 bases stayed unmatched. Per germline, CDR1 MNHEY and CDR2 SVGAGI.

This chain uses TRBV20-1 with TRBJ2-5; the match to TRBD2 covers 11 bases. TRBJ2-7 matches the DNA end more closely, so the J call is doubtful. CDR1 is DFQATT, CDR2 SNEGSKA, per germline (reference sequence). The CDR3 has 16 amino acids. CDR3 sequence reads: CSARELSGRVRYEQYF. The CDR3 coding sequence is TGCAGTGCTAGAGAGCTTAGCGGGAGGGTCCGATACGAGCAGTACTTC.

This clonotype was counted only a few times. V and J are TRBV20-1 and TRBJ2-7; maybe TRBD2 (5 bases). Germline V gene lookup returns CDR1 DFQATT and CDR2 SNEGSKA (reference sequence). The CDR3 covers 14 residues. Deletions cut 2 bases from V and 12 bases from J, with 23 bases between. The CDR3 DNA is TGCAGTGCTAGAAAACTAGACGGGGAGCATGATCGGTACTTC. It is translated as CSARKLDGEHDRYF.

This clonotype was seen a handful of times. The chain couples TRBV10-3 to TRBJ1-1; the D is unclear. The CDR3 is 15 amino acids. V lost 3 bases to trimming and J lost 3 bases, with 14 bases between them. Germline CDR1 and CDR2: ENHRY and SYGVKD. CDR3 sequence reads: CAISEFWGWYTEAFF. As DNA, the CDR3 is TGTGCCATCAGTGAATTCTGGGGTTGGTACACTGAAGCTTTCTTT.

This clonotype appeared a few times. This rearrangement joins TRBV4-1 to TRBJ2-3; 12 bases agree with TRBD2. This CDR3 comprises 18 residues. The V segment lost 0 bases and the J segment 4 bases; nucleotides outside the gene matches: 8. CDR1 is MGHRA and CDR2 is YSYEKL in the germline V gene. In DNA form, the CDR3 reads TGCGCCAGCAGCCAAGATCGGCTAGCGGGAGGGCCCCCAGATACGCAGTATTTT. This encodes CASSQDRLAGGPPDTQYF.

This clonotype has only a few counts. The rearrangement uses TRBV7-2 and TRBJ2-3; 15 bases line up with TRBD2. The V segment lost 1 base and the J segment 4 bases; nucleotides outside the gene matches: 3. The CDR3 sequence is 17 residues long. Per germline, CDR1 SGHTA and CDR2 FQGNSA. The CDR3 coding sequence is TGTGCCAGCAGCTTAGAGGGGACTAGCGGGAGGTCAGATACGCAGTATTTT. This translates into CASSLEGTSGRSDTQYF.

This clonotype occurred a few times. The gene calls are TRBV11-2 and TRBJ2-5; D is unclear. The CDR3 sequence is 15 residues long. V dropped 3 bases and J dropped 5 bases, with 16 bases sitting between them. Germline V gene sequence: CDR1 SGHAT, CDR2 FQNNGV. CDR3 DNA: TGTGCCAGCAGCTTCACAAGACATCACATGGAGACCCAGTACTTC. Amino acids: CASSFTRHHMETQYF.

V is TRBV13 and J is TRBJ2-1; 8 bases map to TRBD1. Germline lookup yields CDR1 PRHDT and CDR2 FYEKMQ (reference sequence). The CDR3 consists of 14 residues. J lost 10 bases, V lost 4 bases, and 9 bases had no gene match. Here the CDR3 reads CASSSGQGSAEQFF. CDR3 nucleotides: TGTGCCAGCAGCTCCGGACAGGGTTCCGCCGAGCAGTTCTTC.

The sample holds a few counts of this clonotype. The rearrangement links TRBV12-3 or TRBV12-4 to TRBJ2-1; either TRBD1 or TRBD2 may fit D (6 bases each). This CDR3 has 15 amino acids. The germline V and J ends were trimmed by 6 bases and 2 bases, with 14 bases remaining between them. The CDR3 nucleotides read TGTGCCAGCAGGGTCGACGGGGGCCCCTACAATGAGCAGTTCTTC. Amino acid sequence: CASRVDGGPYNEQFF.

This clonotype came up a few times. The chain couples TRBV18 to TRBJ2-1, with D perhaps being TRBD1 or TRBD2 (5 bases each). CDR3 length: 15 residues. Germline V gene sequence: CDR1 KGHSH, CDR2 LQKENI. V was pared by 6 bases and J by 9 bases, with 21 bases between. Here the CDR3 reads CASSPPGRGDGEQFF. CDR3 DNA sequence: TGTGCCAGCTCCCCTCCTGGGCGAGGGGACGGTGAGCAGTTCTTC.

The genes are TRBV25-1 and TRBJ2-1; 7 bases are shared with TRBD2. Germline loops: CDR1 MGHDK, CDR2 SYGVNS. The CDR3 runs 15 residues. V shed 7 bases and J 12 bases; nucleotides not matched to a gene: 18. The CDR3 reads CASTTRAGERYTQFF. The CDR3 DNA reads as TGTGCCAGCACGACACGGGCGGGAGAACGATACACGCAGTTCTTC.

CDR3 region: CATSRDRGTGYEQYF. CDR3 coding DNA: TGTGCCACCAGCAGAGATCGCGGGACAGGATACGAGCAGTACTTC. The chain uses TRBV15 and TRBJ2-7; 8 bases map to TRBD1. The CDR3 totals 15 residues. Germline loops: CDR1 LNHNV, CDR2 YYDKDF (reference sequence). V was pared by 0 bases and J by 4 bases, with 5 bases of the junction left unmatched.

J is TRBJ2-3 and V is TRBV20-1; 7 bases agree with TRBD1. This CDR3 spans 16 amino acids. From germline, CDR1 is DFQATT and CDR2 SNEGSKA (reference sequence). The J segment lost 6 bases and the V segment lost 4 bases, leaving 16 bases of the junction unmatched. CDR3 DNA sequence: TGCAGTGCTATCGGGTCTACAGGGGCAACACCCGATACGCAGTATTTT. Translation gives CSAIGSTGATPDTQYF.

The chain combines TRBV5-1 with TRBJ2-5, with D possibly TRBD2 on 6 matching bases. The germline V gene encodes CDR1 SGHRS and CDR2 YFSETQ. The CDR3 sequence is 13 residues long. Deletions cut 5 bases from V and 11 bases from J, with 19 bases between. The CDR3 spells CASSAGTNNEQYF. CDR3 nucleotide sequence: TGCGCCAGCAGTGCGGGAACAAACAATGAGCAGTACTTC.

This clonotype was seen only a few times. The chain uses TRBV7-2 and TRBJ2-7; TRBD2 matches at 7 bases. The last part of the DNA fits TRBJ2-5 better; the J call may be wrong. Germline-derived CDR1 and CDR2 are SGHTA and FQGNSA. The CDR3 length is 14 residues. CDR3 bases: TGTGCCAGCAGCTACAATGCGGGAGTTGAGACCCAGTACTTC. This encodes CASSYNAGVETQYF.